This TCR beta chain is from a study of T cell responses to AZD1222 COVID-19 vaccine (dated by TCRdb to the early 2020s). In the study overall: TCR sequencing covered 233 trial participants: some 210 given two doses of AZD1222 and some 25 given two doses of MenACWY control vaccine. Enrollment into the trials was organized by age into subgroups of 18-55, 56-69 and 70-plus years, and those subgroups contained approximately 150, 30 and 60 TCR-sequenced participants, respectively. The paper as a whole reports these results and caveats: Participants were mostly white British and included more females than males, and it was suggested by the authors that clonal diversity may have been underestimated. The whole spike protein was spanned by vaccine-associated CD4 TCRs, and dominant responses were seen in regions 160-218 and 743-854. Spike-specific TCR breadth and depth rose significantly after two AZD1222 doses compared with day 0 and with MenACWY recipients. The 56-69-year group was small, and its depth increase did not reach significance, likely because of low power. Epitopes outside the regions mutated in the B.1.351 and B.1.1.7 variants were reportedly recognized by nearly half of the unique spike-specific TCRs. Because no day 14 peak-response samples were available, repertoires were characterized only after the peak T cell response. Conclusions about previously exposed vaccinees are limited because only six or seven AZD1222 recipients were SARS-CoV-2 seropositive at baseline.

The CDR3 regions of human TCRbeta chains were analyzed by immunosequencing. Regarding the original processing steps: Repertoire TCRs were matched against a reference library of SARS-CoV-2-specific TCRs generated with the MIRA antigen-specificity platform. Breadth meant the fraction of unique TCRs that were SARS-CoV-2-associated, whereas depth meant the fraction of total T cells that were SARS-CoV-2-associated. Using the MIRA data, each spike-specific TCR was mapped to the spike region that the TCR reacts to and placed in a CD4 or CD8 class. Log10-transformed breadth and depth values were compared by one-way ANOVA with Sidak's multiple comparisons tests. TCRdb re-hosts the immuneACCESS table, in-frame sequences only. Its copies lack some clones; in the studies checked, an unresolved V gene accounts for under half of them, and the cause for the rest is not known. V and J calls and clone size come straight from that table; D and trimming were deduced from the DNA. The sample has approximately 150,000 clones on record, roughly 94% of them singletons. Of the sample, 5.1% falls within the top ten clones.

The time point label of this sample denotes: about 28 days (+/-7) after the second vaccine dose. AZD1222 recipients with second doses at about 4 weeks or about 12 weeks were pooled, because spike-specific TCR depth and breadth did not differ between schedules. Vaccinee samples were obtained from the UK trials COV001 and COV002, which included a single-blind randomized controlled phase 2/3 trial of AZD1222 (ChAdOx1 nCoV-19) in healthy adults. For TCRbeta chain sequencing, PBMC samples were collected from trial participants at day 0 and at day 28 after the second dose. About this clone itself: It lacks a known antigen. Base qualities are missing; no much larger clone stands one base away.

The CDR3 covers 14 residues, taking in both the cysteine and the phenylalanine. Kept here is only the CDR3 DNA, which spans 42 bases and is read in frame from base 1. V sheds 0 bases and J sheds 5 bases, leaving 11 bases between their ends. The germline V gene supplies CDR1 SGHRS and CDR2 YFSETQ. The input for sequencing was peripheral blood, taken 28 days after the second AZD1222 dose. The chain is encoded by TRBV5-1 joined to TRBJ1-2, with the D gene too uncertain to name. This TCR derives from an adult who received the AZD1222 COVID-19 vaccine. The CDR3 protein is CASSLEQPSYGYTF. The nucleotide sequence is given as TGCGCCAGCAGCTTGGAACAGCCCTCATATGGCTACACCTTC. Where the CDR3 stops, the reference TRBV5-1 and TRBJ1-2 genes take over; the full variable domain is KAGVTQTPRYLIKTRGQQVTLSCSPISGHRSVSWYQQTPGQGLQFLFEYFSETQRNKGNFPGRFSGRQFSNSRSEMNVSTLELGDSALYLCASSLEQPSYGYTFGSGTRLTVV.